This is a list of T cell receptor beta chains from one sample in a study of glioma-infiltrating T cells. In TCRdb, the multiplex PCR reads were re-called with MiXCR into one record per CDR3 protein. This sample has approximately 90,000 distinct CDR3 sequences, with under 30% found just once. The sample taken for sequencing was glioma tissue, nonneoplastic brain tissue, or PBMCs (not recorded which). These receptors all come from a human donor with low-grade glioma or glioblastoma, undergoing nonglioma brain surgery, or in good health (not recorded which). Each CDR3 is given with its conserved first and last residue. The D gene is left open where the match is weak. Expanded clones get a size class; other rows say once, few or many, or leave the size out.

CDR3 DNA | CDR3 protein | D gene | J gene | V gene | clone size
TGTGCCAGCAGTTATTCCAGGGTCGGGCACAAGCAGTACTTC | CASSYSRVGHKQYF | - | TRBJ2-7 | TRBV6-9 | -
TGTGCCAGCAGCCAAGTAAACCGACAGCTGCTCTCTGGAAACACCATATATTTT | CASSQVNRQLLSGNTIYF | - | TRBJ1-3 | TRBV14 | many
TGTGCCAGCAGCTCGCCCGGGAAAACTAGCGGACAAGAGACCCAGTACTTC | CASSSPGKTSGQETQYF | TRBD2 | TRBJ2-5 | TRBV7-6 | many
TGTGCTGGAAGGAGGTCTGGAAACACCATATATTTT | CAGRRSGNTIYF | - | TRBJ1-3 | TRBV12-3/TRBV12-4 | -
TGCAGTGCTCCCCTCGTAGGGGGGCCCTCCAATGAGCAGTTCTTC | CSAPLVGGPSNEQFF | - | TRBJ2-1 | TRBV20-1 | many
TGTGCCAGCAGCCAAGCTAGCGGCTTCTACAATGAGCAGTTCTTC | CASSQASGFYNEQFF | TRBD2 | TRBJ2-1 | TRBV4-2 | few
TGTGCCAGCAGTTTGGGAAGCGGGAGGGCCGGTGGCGAGCAGTACTTC | CASSLGSGRAGGEQYF | TRBD2 | TRBJ2-7 | TRBV12-3/TRBV12-4 | many
TGTGCCAGCAGCCAAATATGGAAGTGGTACTTC | CASSQIWKWYF | - | TRBJ2-7 | TRBV3-1 | -
TGTGCCAGCAGTTACTGGAGGGGCTCTGGCACCGGGGAGCTGTTTTTT | CASSYWRGSGTGELFF | - | TRBJ2-2 | TRBV6-8 | -
TGTGCCAGCAGTTTTAAGACTGCCAGCGCGGCGCAGTATTTT | CASSFKTASAAQYF | - | TRBJ2-3 | TRBV12-3/TRBV12-4 | many
TGCAGCGTTGAGTCAGCGGGTGACTATGGCTACACCTTC | CSVESAGDYGYTF | - | TRBJ1-2 | TRBV29-1 | many
TGCAGTGCTACTAGCGGGGACTCTAGAAATGAGCAGTTCTTC | CSATSGDSRNEQFF | TRBD2 | TRBJ2-1 | TRBV20-1 | many
TGTGCCAGCAGCCAATCCCTTGGCAGGGGCTACTACGAGCAGTACTTC | CASSQSLGRGYYEQYF | - | TRBJ2-7 | TRBV14 | -
TGTGCCAGCAGATCGGCGGGAGGGCAAGAGACCCAGTACTTC | CASRSAGGQETQYF | TRBD2 | TRBJ2-5 | TRBV6-1 | -
TGTGCCAGCAGCCAGCTTCGGGAGGGGACCTACGAGCAGTACTTC | CASSQLREGTYEQYF | TRBD2 | TRBJ2-7 | TRBV7-2 | few
TGTGCCAGCTCAAGAGGGGTCGTAGCTAACTATGGCTACACCTTC | CASSRGVVANYGYTF | - | TRBJ1-2 | TRBV12-3/TRBV12-4 | many
TGCAGTGCTGCGAGCGGGGGCAGCACAGATACGCAGTATTTT | CSAASGGSTDTQYF | TRBD2 | TRBJ2-3 | TRBV20-1 | few
TGTGCCAGCAGCCCCAACCTCGGACTAGCGGGAGGAGAGCAGTTCTTC | CASSPNLGLAGGEQFF | TRBD2 | TRBJ2-1 | TRBV7-9 | -
TGCGCCAGCAGCCAAGATATGACAGTCAGGGGGGCTAACTATGGCTACACCTTC | CASSQDMTVRGANYGYTF | TRBD1 | TRBJ1-2 | TRBV4-1 | many
TGTGCCAGCTCACCAGGTTACCGGGACACCGTCTATGGCTACACCTTC | CASSPGYRDTVYGYTF | - | TRBJ1-2 | TRBV18 | many
TGTGCCAGCAGTTCCCCCCAGCGGAGAGGCTCCTACGAGCAGTACTTC | CASSSPQRRGSYEQYF | - | TRBJ2-7 | TRBV6-2/TRBV6-3 | many
TGCGCCAGCAGCCGGACCCCGGGATCCTATAATTCACCCCTCCACTTT | CASSRTPGSYNSPLHF | - | TRBJ1-6 | TRBV4-1 | few
TGCGCCAGCAGCTCGACGCTCGGGACAGGAGACAAGCGACCATACGAGCAGTACTTC | CASSSTLGTGDKRPYEQYF | TRBD1 | TRBJ2-7 | TRBV5-1 | once
TGTGCCAGCAGTTACGGGGGAGTGGTATCCGGGGAGCTGTTTTTT | CASSYGGVVSGELFF | - | TRBJ2-2 | TRBV6-6 | many
TGTGCCAGCAGTGAAGCCCCAACGGGGGGGAACACTGAAGCTTTCTTT | CASSEAPTGGNTEAFF | - | TRBJ1-1 | TRBV2 | many
TGTGCCAGCAGTCAGGGAGGGATGAACACTGAAGCTTTCTTT | CASSQGGMNTEAFF | - | TRBJ1-1 | TRBV9 | many
TGTGCCAGCAGCCAAGATTTAGGACAGGGGCCAAGGGGGACCCAGTACTTC | CASSQDLGQGPRGTQYF | TRBD1 | TRBJ2-5 | TRBV4-2 | -